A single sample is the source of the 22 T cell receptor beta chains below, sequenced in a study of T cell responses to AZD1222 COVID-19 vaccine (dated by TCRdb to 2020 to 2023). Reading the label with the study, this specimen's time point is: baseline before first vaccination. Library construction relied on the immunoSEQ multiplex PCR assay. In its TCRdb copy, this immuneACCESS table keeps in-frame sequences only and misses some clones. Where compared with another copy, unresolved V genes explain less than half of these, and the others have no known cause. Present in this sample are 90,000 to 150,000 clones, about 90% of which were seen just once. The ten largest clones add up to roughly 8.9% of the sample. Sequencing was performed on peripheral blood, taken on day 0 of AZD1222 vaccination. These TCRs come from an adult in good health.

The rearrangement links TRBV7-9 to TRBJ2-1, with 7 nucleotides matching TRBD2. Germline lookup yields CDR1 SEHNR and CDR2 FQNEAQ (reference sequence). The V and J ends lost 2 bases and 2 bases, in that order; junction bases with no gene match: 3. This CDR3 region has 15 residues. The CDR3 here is CASSLIGGTYNEQFF. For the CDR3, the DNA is TGTGCCAGCAGCTTAATCGGGGGGACCTACAATGAGCAGTTCTTC.

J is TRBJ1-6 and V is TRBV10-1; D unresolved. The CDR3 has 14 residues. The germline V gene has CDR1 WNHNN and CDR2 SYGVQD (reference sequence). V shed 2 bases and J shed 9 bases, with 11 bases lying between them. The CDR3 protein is CASSETSISSPLHF. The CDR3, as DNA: TGCGCCAGCAGTGAGACTTCAATAAGTTCACCCCTCCACTTT.

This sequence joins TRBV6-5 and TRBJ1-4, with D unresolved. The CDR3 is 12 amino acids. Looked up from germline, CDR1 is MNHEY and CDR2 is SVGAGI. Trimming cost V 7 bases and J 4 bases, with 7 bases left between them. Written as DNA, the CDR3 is TGTGCCAGCACCTACAGTAATGAAAAACTGTTTTTT. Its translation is CASTYSNEKLFF.

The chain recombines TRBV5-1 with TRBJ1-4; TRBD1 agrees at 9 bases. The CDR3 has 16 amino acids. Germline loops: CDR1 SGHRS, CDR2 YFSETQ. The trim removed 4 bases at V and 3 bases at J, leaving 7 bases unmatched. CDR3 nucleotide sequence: TGCGCCAGCAGCCCAAGACAGGGGGGATCTAATGAAAAACTGTTTTTT. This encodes CASSPRQGGSNEKLFF.

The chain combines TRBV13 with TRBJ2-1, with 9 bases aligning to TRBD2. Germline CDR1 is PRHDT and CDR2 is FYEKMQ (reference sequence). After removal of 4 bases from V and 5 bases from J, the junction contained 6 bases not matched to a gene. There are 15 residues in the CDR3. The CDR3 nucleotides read TGTGCCAGCAGCTGGATTAGCGGGAGTGACAATGAGCAGTTCTTC. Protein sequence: CASSWISGSDNEQFF.

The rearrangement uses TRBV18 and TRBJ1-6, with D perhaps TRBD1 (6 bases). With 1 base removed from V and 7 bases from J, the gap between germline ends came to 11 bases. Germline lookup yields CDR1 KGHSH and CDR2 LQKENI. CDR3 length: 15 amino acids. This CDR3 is CASSPLDRINSPLHF. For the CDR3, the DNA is TGTGCCAGCTCACCACTAGACAGGATCAATTCACCCCTCCACTTT.

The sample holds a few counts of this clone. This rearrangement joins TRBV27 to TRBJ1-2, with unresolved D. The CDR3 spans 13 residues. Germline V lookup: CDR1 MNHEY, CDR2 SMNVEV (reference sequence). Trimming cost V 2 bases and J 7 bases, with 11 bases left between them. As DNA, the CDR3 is TGTGCCAGCAGTTTAGAACCCTACTCTGGCTACACCTTC. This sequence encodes CASSLEPYSGYTF.

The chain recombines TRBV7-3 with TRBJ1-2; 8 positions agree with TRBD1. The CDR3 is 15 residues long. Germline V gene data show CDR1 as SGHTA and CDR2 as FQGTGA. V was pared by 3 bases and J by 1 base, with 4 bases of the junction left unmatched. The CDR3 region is CASSLGTGRNYGYTF. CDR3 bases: TGTGCCAGCAGCTTGGGGACAGGTCGTAACTATGGCTACACCTTC. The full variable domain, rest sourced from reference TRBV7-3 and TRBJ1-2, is GAGVSQTPSNKVTEKGKYVELRCDPISGHTALYWYRQSLGQGPEFLIYFQGTGAADDSGLPNDRFFAVRPEGSVSTLKIQRTERGDSAVYLCASSLGTGRNYGYTFGSGTRLTVV.

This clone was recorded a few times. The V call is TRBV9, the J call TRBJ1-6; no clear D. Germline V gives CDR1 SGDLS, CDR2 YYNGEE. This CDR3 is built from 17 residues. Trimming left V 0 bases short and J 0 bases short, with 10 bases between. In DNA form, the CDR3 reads TGTGCCAGCAGCGTAGGCGGGTCGAGCTCCTATAATTCACCCCTCCACTTT. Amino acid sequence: CASSVGGSSSYNSPLHF.

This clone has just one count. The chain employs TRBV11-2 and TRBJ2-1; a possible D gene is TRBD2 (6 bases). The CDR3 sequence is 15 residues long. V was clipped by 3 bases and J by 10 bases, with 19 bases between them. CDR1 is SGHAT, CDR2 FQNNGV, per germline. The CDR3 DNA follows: TGTGCCAGCAGCTTGGGGGTAGTGAGGAGGGGAGAGCAGTTCTTC. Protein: CASSLGVVRRGEQFF.

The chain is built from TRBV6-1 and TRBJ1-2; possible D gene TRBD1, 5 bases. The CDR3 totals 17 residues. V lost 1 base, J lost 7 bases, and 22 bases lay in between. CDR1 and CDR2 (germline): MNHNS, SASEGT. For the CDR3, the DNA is TGTGCCAGCAGTGAAGTGGGGGGGAGGGACGGATTTTTTGGCTACACCTTC. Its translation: CASSEVGGRDGFFGYTF.

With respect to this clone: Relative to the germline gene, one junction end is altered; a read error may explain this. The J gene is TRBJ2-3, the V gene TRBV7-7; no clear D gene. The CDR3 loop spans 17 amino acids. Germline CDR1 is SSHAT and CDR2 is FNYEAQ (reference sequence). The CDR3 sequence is CASSPEVSVSHTDTQYF. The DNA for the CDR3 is TGTGCTAGCAGCCCCGAAGTGTCTGTGAGCCACACAGATACGCAGTATTTT.

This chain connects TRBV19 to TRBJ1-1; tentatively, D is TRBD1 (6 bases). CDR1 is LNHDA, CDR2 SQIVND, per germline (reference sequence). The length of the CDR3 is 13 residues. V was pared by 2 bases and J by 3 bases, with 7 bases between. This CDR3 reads CASSIRGDTEAFF. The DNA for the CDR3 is TGTGCCAGTAGTATAAGGGGGGACACTGAAGCTTTCTTT.

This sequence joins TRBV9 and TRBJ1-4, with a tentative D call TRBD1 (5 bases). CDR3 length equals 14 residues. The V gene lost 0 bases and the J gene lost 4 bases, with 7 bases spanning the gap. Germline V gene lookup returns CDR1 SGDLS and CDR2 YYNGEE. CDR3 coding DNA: TGTGCCAGCAGCGTAGGGCAGGGTAATGAAAAACTGTTTTTT. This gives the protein CASSVGQGNEKLFF.

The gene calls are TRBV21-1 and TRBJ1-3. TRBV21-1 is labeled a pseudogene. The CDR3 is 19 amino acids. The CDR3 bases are TGTGCCAGCAGCAAAGCGCGGCGAGGGAGACGGAACTCTGGAAACACCATATATTTT. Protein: CASSKARRGRRNSGNTIYF.

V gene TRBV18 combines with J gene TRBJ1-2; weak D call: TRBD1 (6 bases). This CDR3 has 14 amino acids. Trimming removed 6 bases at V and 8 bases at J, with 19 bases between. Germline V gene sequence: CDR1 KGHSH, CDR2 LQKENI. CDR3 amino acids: CASSAGRGSTGYTF. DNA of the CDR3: TGTGCCAGCTCCGCTGGGAGGGGGTCGACCGGCTACACCTTC. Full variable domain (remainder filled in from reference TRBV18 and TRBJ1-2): NAGVMQNPRHLVRRRGQEARLRCSPMKGHSHVYWYRQLPEEGLKFMVYLQKENIIDESGMPKERFSAEFPKEGPSILRIQQVVRGDSAAYFCASSAGRGSTGYTFGSGTRLTVV.

This CDR3 reads CASSLMPAYEQYF. CDR3 in DNA: TGTGCCAGCAGCTTAATGCCAGCCTACGAGCAGTACTTC. The J gene is TRBJ2-7, the V gene TRBV7-9; D unclear. Trimming shortened V by 2 bases and J by 2 bases, and 7 bases separated the two germline ends. This CDR3 comprises 13 residues. Germline V gene sequence: CDR1 SEHNR, CDR2 FQNEAQ (reference sequence). Drawing the rest from reference TRBV7-9 and TRBJ2-7, the complete variable domain is DTGVSQNPRHKITKRGQNVTFRCDPISEHNRLYWYRQTLGQGPEFLTYFQNEAQLEKSRLLSDRFSAERPKGSFSTLEIQRTEQGDSAMYLCASSLMPAYEQYFGPGTRLTVT.

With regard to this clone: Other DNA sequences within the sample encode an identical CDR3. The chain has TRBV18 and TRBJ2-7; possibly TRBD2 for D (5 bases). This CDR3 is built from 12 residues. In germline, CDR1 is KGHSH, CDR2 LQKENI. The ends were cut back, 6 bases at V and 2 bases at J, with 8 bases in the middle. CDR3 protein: CASSPGTYEQYF. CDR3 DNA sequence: TGTGCCAGCTCCCCGGGGACCTACGAGCAGTACTTC.

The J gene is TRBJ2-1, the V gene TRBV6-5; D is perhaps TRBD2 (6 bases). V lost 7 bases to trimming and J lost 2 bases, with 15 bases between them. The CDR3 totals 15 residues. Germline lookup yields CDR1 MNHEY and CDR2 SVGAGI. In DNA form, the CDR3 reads TGTGCCAGCAAGACCGGGACTGGGACCTACAATGAGCAGTTCTTC. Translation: CASKTGTGTYNEQFF.

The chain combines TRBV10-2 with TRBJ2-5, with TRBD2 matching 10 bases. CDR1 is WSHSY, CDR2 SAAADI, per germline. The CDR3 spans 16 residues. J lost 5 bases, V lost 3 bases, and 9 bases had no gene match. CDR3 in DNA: TGCGCCAGCAGTGATCGGAGCGGGAGGGCCCTCGAGACCCAGTACTTC. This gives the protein CASSDRSGRALETQYF.

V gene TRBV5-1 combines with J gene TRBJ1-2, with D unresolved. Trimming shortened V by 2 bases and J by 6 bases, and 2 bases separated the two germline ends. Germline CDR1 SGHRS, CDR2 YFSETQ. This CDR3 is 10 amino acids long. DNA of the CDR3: TGCGCCAGCAGCTTTGATGGCTACACCTTC. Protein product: CASSFDGYTF.

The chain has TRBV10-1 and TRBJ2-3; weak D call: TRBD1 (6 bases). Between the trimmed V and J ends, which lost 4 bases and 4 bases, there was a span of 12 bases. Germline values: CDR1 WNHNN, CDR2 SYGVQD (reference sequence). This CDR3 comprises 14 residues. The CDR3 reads CASSGGRGADTQYF. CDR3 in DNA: TGCGCCAGCAGTGGGGGCAGGGGAGCAGATACGCAGTATTTT.